What follows is one T cell receptor beta chain and its context. The CDR3 covers 15 residues. Germline CDR1 KGHSH, CDR2 LQKENI. Trimming left V 2 bases short and J 0 bases short, with 10 bases between. The data stem from a study of blood T cell repertoires in COVID-19. Produced via immunoSEQ multiplex PCR; TCRdb's table is partial and in-frame only. The data show about 200,000 clones, roughly 79% seen once. What was sequenced was PBMCs or T cells enriched from blood (not recorded which). The chain recombines TRBV18 with TRBJ1-2; D is undetermined. The clonotype originates from a woman in her forties or fifties with acute COVID-19. CDR3 DNA sequence: TGTGCCAGCTCACCAGCGGCTAATCCTAACTATGGCTACACCTTC. Residues: CASSPAANPNYGYTF.